The rows below give T cell receptor beta chains drawn from one sample of a study of response to subunit inactivated influenza vaccine. MiXCR, run by TCRdb on the RT-PCR reads, gives a single entry per CDR3 protein. The sample contains approximately 500,000 distinct CDR3 sequences, about an eighth of which appear only once. Here the sequenced sample was PBMCs from blood, taken roughly 6 weeks after vaccination. The receptor set was obtained from a man aged 45-65 years who received an inactivated influenza vaccine. CDR3s leave out the opening cysteine and the closing phenylalanine or tryptophan. Fields, in order: CDR3 length, clone size, J gene, V gene, CDR3 protein. Clone size is given for some rows only: seen once, a few or many times, or a class if the clone is expanded.

len: 13; abundance: few; j_gene: TRBJ2-2; v_gene: TRBV6-5; CDR3aa: ASSSQLGIAGELF
len: 14; abundance: NA; j_gene: TRBJ1-6; v_gene: TRBV6-1; CDR3aa: ASTPDRGFSSSPLH
len: 12; abundance: many; j_gene: TRBJ2-1; v_gene: TRBV29-1; CDR3aa: SVEGGGTYNEQF
len: 13; abundance: many; j_gene: TRBJ2-3; v_gene: TRBV5-6; CDR3aa: ASSLYGRGPDTQY
len: 11; abundance: few; j_gene: TRBJ1-6; v_gene: TRBV20-1; CDR3aa: SARAQGGGPLH
len: 14; abundance: NA; j_gene: TRBJ2-1; v_gene: TRBV24-1; CDR3aa: ATSETGTSDNNEQF
len: 12; abundance: few; j_gene: TRBJ2-1; v_gene: TRBV7-3; CDR3aa: ASSTTSDYNEQF
len: 11; abundance: few; j_gene: TRBJ1-3; v_gene: TRBV10-2; CDR3aa: ASGGQNGNTIY
len: 13; abundance: NA; j_gene: TRBJ2-7; v_gene: TRBV6-5; CDR3aa: ASSSGQGSINEQY
len: 12; abundance: NA; j_gene: TRBJ2-7; v_gene: TRBV18; CDR3aa: ASSPPGGSYEQY
len: 14; abundance: few; j_gene: TRBJ2-3; v_gene: TRBV5-1; CDR3aa: ASSLGGQANTDTQY